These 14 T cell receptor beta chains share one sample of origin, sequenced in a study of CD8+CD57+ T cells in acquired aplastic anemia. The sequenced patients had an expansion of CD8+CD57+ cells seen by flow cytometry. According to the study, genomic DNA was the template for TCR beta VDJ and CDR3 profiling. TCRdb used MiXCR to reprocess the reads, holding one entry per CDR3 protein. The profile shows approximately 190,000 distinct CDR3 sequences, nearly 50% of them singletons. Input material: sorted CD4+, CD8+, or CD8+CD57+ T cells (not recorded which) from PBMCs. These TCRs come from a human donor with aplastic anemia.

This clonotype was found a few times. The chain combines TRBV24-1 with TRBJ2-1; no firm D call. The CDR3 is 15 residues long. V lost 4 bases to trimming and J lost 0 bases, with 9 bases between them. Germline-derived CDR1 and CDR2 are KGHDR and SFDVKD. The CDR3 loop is CATSDDSRSYNEQFF. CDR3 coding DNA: TGTGCCACCAGTGACGACTCTCGCTCCTACAATGAGCAGTTCTTC.

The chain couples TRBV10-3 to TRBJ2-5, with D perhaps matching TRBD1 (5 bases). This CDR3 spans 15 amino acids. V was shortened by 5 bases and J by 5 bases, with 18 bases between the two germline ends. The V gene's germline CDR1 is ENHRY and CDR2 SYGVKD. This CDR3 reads CAISKDTAAAETQYF. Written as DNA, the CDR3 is TGTGCCATCAGTAAGGACACGGCGGCGGCGGAGACCCAGTACTTC.

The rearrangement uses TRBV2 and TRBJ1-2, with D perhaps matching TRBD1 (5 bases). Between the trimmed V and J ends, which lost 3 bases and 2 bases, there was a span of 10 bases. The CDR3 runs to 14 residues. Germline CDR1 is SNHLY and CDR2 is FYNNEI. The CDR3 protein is CASSEIGTNYGYTF. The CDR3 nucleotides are TGTGCCAGCAGTGAGATAGGGACGAACTATGGCTACACCTTC.

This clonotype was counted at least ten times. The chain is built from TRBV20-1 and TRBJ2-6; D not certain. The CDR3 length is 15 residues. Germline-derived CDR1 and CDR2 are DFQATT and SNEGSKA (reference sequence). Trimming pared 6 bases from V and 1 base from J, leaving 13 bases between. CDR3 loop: CSAVSGGSGANVLTF. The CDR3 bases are TGCAGTGCAGTATCGGGTGGATCTGGGGCCAACGTCCTGACTTTC.

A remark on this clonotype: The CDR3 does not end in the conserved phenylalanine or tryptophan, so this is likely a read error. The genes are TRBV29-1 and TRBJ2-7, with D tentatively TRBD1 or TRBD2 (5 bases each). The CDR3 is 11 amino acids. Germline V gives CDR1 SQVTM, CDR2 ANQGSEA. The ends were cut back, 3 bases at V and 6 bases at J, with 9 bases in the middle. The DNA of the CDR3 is TGCAGCGTTGAGGGGACCTCCGAGCAGTACCTC. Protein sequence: CSVEGTSEQYL.

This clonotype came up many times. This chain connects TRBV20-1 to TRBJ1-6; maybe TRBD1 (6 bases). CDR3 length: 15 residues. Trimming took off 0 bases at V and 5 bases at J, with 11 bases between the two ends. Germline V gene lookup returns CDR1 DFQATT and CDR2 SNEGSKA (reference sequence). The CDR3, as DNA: TGCAGTGCTAGAGAAAGGACAGAACATAATTCACCCCTCCACTTT. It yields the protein CSARERTEHNSPLHF.

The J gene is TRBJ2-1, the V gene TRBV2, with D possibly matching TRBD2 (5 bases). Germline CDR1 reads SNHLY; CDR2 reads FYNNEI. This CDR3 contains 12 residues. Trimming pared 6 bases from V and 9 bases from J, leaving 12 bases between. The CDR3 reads CASRQGEGEQFF. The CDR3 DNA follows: TGTGCCAGCAGACAAGGAGAGGGTGAGCAGTTCTTC.

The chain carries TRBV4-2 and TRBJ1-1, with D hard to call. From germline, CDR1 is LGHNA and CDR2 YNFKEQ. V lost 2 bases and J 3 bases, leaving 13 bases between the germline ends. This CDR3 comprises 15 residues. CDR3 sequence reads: CASSQPQVAYTEAFF. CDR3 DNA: TGTGCCAGCAGCCAACCCCAGGTAGCATACACTGAAGCTTTCTTT.

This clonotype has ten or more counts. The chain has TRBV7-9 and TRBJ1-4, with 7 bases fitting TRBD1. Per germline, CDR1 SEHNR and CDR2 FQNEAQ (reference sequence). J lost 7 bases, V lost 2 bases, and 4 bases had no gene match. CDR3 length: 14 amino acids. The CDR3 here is CASSLRQGVEKLFF. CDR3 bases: TGTGCCAGCAGCTTAAGGCAGGGGGTTGAAAAACTGTTTTTT. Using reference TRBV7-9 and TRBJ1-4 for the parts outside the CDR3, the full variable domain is DTGVSQNPRHKITKRGQNVTFRCDPISEHNRLYWYRQTLGQGPEFLTYFQNEAQLEKSRLLSDRFSAERPKGSFSTLEIQRTEQGDSAMYLCASSLRQGVEKLFFGSGTQLSVL.

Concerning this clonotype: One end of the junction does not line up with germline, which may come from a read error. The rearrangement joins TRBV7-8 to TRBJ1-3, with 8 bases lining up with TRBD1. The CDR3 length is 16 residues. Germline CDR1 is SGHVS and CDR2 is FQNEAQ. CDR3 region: CASSFPGQDSGNTIYF. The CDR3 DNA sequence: TGTGCCAGCAGCTTTCCGGGACAGGACTCTGGAAACACCATATACTTT. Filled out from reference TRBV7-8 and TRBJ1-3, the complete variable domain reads GAGVSQSPRYKVAKRGQDVALRCDPISGHVSLFWYQQALGQGPEFLTYFQNEAQLDKSGLPSDRFFAERPEGSVSTLKIQRTQQEDSAVYLCASSFPGQDSGNTIYFGEGSWLTVV.

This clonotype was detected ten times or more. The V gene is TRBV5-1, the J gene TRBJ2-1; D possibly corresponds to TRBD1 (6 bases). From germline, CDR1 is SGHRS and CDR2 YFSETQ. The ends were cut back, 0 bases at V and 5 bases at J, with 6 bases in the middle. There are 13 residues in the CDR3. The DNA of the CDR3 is TGCGCCAGCAGCTTGGGGGACAACAATGAGCAGTTCTTC. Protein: CASSLGDNNEQFF.

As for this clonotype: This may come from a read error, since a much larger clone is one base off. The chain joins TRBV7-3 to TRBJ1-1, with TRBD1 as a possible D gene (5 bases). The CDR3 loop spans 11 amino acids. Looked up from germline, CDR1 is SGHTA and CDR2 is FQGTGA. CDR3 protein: CASSFSGGALF. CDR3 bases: TGTGCCAGCAGCTTCTCCGGGGGTGCTCTCTTT.

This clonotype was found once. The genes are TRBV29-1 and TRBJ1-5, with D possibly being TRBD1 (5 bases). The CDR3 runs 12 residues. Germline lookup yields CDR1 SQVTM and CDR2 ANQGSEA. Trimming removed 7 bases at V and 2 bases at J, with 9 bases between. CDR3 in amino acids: CSAGDGNQPQHF. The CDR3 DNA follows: TGCAGCGCCGGGGACGGCAATCAGCCCCAGCATTTT.

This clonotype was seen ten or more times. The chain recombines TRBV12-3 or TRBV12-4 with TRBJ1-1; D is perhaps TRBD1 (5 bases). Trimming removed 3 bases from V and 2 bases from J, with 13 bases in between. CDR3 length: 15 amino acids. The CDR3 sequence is CASSFQGLINTEAFF. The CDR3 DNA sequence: TGTGCCAGCAGTTTTCAGGGATTAATCAACACTGAAGCTTTCTTT.